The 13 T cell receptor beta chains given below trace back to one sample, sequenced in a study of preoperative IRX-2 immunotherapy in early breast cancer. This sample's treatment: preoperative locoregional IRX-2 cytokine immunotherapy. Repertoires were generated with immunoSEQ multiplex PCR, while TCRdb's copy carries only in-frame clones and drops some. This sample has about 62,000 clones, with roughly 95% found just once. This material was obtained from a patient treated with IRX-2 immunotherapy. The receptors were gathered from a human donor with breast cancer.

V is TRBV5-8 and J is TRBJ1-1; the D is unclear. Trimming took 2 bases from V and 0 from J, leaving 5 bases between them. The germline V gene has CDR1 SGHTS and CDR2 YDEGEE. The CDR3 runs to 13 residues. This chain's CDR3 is CASSFNMNTEAFF. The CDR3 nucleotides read TGTGCCAGCAGCTTTAATATGAACACTGAAGCTTTCTTT.

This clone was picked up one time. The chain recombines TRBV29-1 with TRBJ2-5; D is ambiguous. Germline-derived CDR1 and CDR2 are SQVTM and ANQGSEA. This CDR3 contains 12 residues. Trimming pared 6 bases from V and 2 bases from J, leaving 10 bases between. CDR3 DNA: TGCAGCGTCCGGTTGGGTCAAGAGACCCAGTACTTC. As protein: CSVRLGQETQYF.

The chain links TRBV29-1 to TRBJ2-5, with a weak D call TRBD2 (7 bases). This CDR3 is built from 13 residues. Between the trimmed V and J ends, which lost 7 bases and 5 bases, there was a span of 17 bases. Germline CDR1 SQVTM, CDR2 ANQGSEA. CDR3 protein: CSGLGGGSETQYF. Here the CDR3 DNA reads TGCAGCGGTCTAGGGGGGGGCAGTGAGACCCAGTACTTC.

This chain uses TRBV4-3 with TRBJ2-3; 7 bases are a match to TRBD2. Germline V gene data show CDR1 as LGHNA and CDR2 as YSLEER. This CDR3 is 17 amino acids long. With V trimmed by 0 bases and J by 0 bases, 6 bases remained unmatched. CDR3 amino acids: CASSQDRVGGSTDTQYF. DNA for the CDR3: TGCGCCAGCAGCCAAGATCGAGTGGGGGGGAGCACAGATACGCAGTATTTT.

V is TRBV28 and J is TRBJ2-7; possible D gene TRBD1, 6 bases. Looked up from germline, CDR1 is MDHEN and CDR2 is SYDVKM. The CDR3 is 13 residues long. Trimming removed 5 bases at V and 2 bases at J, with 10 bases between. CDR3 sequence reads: CASSPQGPYEQYF. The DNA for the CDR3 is TGTGCCAGCAGTCCACAGGGTCCCTACGAGCAGTACTTC.

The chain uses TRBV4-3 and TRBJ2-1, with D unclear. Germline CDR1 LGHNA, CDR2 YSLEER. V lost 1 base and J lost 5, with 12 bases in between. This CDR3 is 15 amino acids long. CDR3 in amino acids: CASSQVHRIHNEQFF. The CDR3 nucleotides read TGCGCCAGCAGCCAAGTCCACCGAATACACAATGAGCAGTTCTTC.

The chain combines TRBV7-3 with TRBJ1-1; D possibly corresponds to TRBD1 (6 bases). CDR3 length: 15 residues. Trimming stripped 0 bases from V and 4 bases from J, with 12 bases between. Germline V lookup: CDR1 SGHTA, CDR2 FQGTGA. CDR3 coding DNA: TGTGCCAGCAGCTTAACGAGGACAGTAGGCACTGAAGCTTTCTTT. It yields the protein CASSLTRTVGTEAFF.

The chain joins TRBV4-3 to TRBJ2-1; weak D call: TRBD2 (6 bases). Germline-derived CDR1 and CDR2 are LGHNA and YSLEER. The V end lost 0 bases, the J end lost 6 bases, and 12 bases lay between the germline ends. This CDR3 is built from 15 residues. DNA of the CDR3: TGCGCCAGCAGCCAAGATGGGCTAGCGCGCAATGAGCAGTTCTTC. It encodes CASSQDGLARNEQFF.

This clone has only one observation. In DNA, the CDR3 is TGTGCCAGCAGACCCGGGACTATTGGATACGAGCAGTACTTC. Residues: CASRPGTIGYEQYF. The chain is built from TRBV27 and TRBJ2-7; 7 bases align to TRBD2. Per germline, CDR1 MNHEY and CDR2 SMNVEV (reference sequence). The length of the CDR3 is 14 residues. V gave up 6 bases and J gave up 4 bases; unmatched junction bases: 9.

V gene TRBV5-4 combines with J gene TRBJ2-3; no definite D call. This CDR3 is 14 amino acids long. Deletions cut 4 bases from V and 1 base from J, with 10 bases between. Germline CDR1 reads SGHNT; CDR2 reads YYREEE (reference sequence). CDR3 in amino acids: CASSRTWGTDTQYF. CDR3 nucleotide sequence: TGTGCCAGCAGCCGCACTTGGGGCACAGATACGCAGTATTTT. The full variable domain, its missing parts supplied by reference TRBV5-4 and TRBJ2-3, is ETGVTQSPTHLIKTRGQQVTLRCSSQSGHNTVSWYQQALGQGPQFIFQYYREEENGRGNFPPRFSGLQFPNYSSELNVNALELDDSALYLCASSRTWGTDTQYFGPGTRLTVL.

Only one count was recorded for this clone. In DNA form, the CDR3 reads TGTGCCACCAGCAGGGGACAGGCCAACTTTGGGGCCAACGTCCTGACTTTC. This translates into CATSRGQANFGANVLTF. This rearrangement joins TRBV15 to TRBJ2-6, with 8 bases lining up with TRBD1. This CDR3 is built from 17 residues. In germline, CDR1 is LNHNV, CDR2 YYDKDF (reference sequence). V was pared by 3 bases and J by 3 bases, with 7 bases of the junction left unmatched.

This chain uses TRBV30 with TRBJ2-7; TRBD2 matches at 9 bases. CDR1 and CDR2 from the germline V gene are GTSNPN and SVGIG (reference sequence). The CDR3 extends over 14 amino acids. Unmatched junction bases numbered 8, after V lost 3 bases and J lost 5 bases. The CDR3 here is CAWRRGGSVHEQYF. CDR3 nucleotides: TGTGCCTGGAGGCGGGGGGGCTCGGTTCACGAGCAGTACTTC.

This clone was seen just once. The CDR3 region is CASSYVDRDNEQFF. In DNA form, the CDR3 reads TGTGCCAGCAGTTACGTCGACAGGGACAATGAGCAGTTCTTC. The chain carries TRBV6-5 and TRBJ2-1; 7 bases agree with TRBD1. CDR1 and CDR2 (germline): MNHEY, SVGAGI. The CDR3 spans 14 residues. J gave up 5 bases and V 2 bases, and 3 bases lay outside the gene matches.